What follows are 2 T cell receptor beta chains derived from one specimen sequenced in a study of beta chain features in type 1 diabetes. Expressed TCRB transcripts were sequenced after all isolated RNA was converted to cDNA. The protocol was immunoSEQ multiplex PCR, while the TCRdb copy is restricted to in-frame clones and leaves out a portion. This table holds under 900,000 clones, roughly a sixth found once. Sequenced sample: naive CD4+ T cells from blood. These receptors all stem from a woman aged 18 to 35 in good health.

J is TRBJ1-2 and V is TRBV7-9, with 8 positions matching TRBD1. Per germline, CDR1 SEHNR and CDR2 FQNEAQ (reference sequence). The CDR3 extends over 16 amino acids. The V and J ends lost 5 bases and 8 bases, in that order; junction bases with no gene match: 16. The CDR3 is CASSTKGGGQGDGYTF. For the CDR3, the DNA is TGTGCCAGCAGCACTAAAGGGGGCGGACAGGGCGACGGCTACACCTTC.

This clone was seen only a few times. The chain has TRBV6-5 and TRBJ2-3; D call uncertain. The CDR3 contains 13 residues. In germline, CDR1 is MNHEY, CDR2 SVGAGI. The V end lost 4 bases, the J end lost 1 base, and 6 bases lay between the germline ends. The CDR3 is CASSLMGTDTQYF. In DNA, the CDR3 is TGTGCCAGCAGTTTAATGGGCACAGATACGCAGTATTTT.